This T cell receptor (beta chain) was sequenced for a study of blood T cell repertoires in COVID-19. As for the study in general: Some COVID-19 samples were acute and others convalescent; all came from the United States, Italy and Spain. In each case, the material was cDNA or gDNA derived from T cells, B-cell-depleted T cells, or PBMCs.

Authors' methods: Nucleated cell counts were estimated from reference gene primer amplification. Clones were sequenced by immunoSEQ multiplex PCR, and TCRdb holds only the in-frame ones, with some missing. That table gives V, J and clone size, and the DNA gave D and trimming. The sample has 320,000 or so clones, about 89% seen once. Individuals aged 18 to 89 years were recruited from approximately 24 US areas. Sequencing input: PBMCs or T cells enriched from blood (not recorded which). The clonotype originates from a man aged 55 to 70 who had recovered from COVID-19.

The DNA of the CDR3 is TGTGCCACCAGCAGGGGCCCCTACAATGAGCAGTTCTTC. It translates to CATSRGPYNEQFF. V gene TRBV15 combines with J gene TRBJ2-1; D is unclear. Germline CDR1 is LNHNV and CDR2 is YYDKDF (reference sequence). Trimming shortened V by 3 bases and J by 2 bases, and 5 bases separated the two germline ends. This CDR3 spans 13 amino acids.